This T cell receptor (beta chain) is drawn from a study of blood T cell repertoires in COVID-19. Looking at the study overall: Samples came from the United States, Italy and Spain, spanning acute and convalescent COVID-19. Nucleic acid was either cDNA or gDNA, and it came from T cells, B-cell-depleted T cells, or PBMCs.

The protocol was immunoSEQ multiplex PCR, while the TCRdb copy is restricted to in-frame clones and leaves out a portion. The data hold about 250,000 clones, with approximately 86% observed a single time. The clonotype originates from a woman aged 60 to 75 who had recovered from COVID-19. Sequencing used peripheral blood.

In DNA, the CDR3 is TGTGCCAGTACAGACAGGACTAATGAAAAACTGTTTTTT. Residues: CASTDRTNEKLFF. The chain couples TRBV19 to TRBJ1-4; tentatively, D is TRBD1 (6 bases). Trimming stripped 7 bases from V and 2 bases from J, with 8 bases between. The CDR3 is made up of 13 amino acids. CDR1 and CDR2 from the germline V gene are LNHDA and SQIVND (reference sequence).